This T cell receptor beta chain was retrieved from a study of T cells in Graves' hyperthyroidism and ophthalmopathy. This clonotype was observed at least ten times. Exclusions: uncontrolled infection, other autoimmune disease, pregnancy, lactation. CDR1 and CDR2 (germline): MNHEY, SVGAGI. The germline V and J ends were trimmed by 0 bases and 5 bases, with 10 bases remaining between them. The CDR3 runs 14 residues. Amplification of TCR beta CDR3 regions was performed using RNA transcripts as template. RT-PCR in the first round (using the HTBI primer set) targeted the TCR CDR3. MiXCR, run by TCRdb on the multiplex PCR reads, gives a single entry per CDR3 protein. This sample yields 270,000 or so distinct CDR3 sequences, of which about 25% are seen a single time; about 30% belongs to the top ten.

This clonotype was sampled from a middle-aged man with Graves' hyperthyroidism that later progressed to Graves' ophthalmopathy. Input material: blood. V gene TRBV6-5 combines with J gene TRBJ2-5; either TRBD1 or TRBD2 may supply D (6 bases each). The chain's CDR3 is CASSYSKGGETQYF. CDR3 sequence (DNA): TGTGCCAGCAGTTACTCGAAAGGGGGGGAGACCCAGTACTTC.